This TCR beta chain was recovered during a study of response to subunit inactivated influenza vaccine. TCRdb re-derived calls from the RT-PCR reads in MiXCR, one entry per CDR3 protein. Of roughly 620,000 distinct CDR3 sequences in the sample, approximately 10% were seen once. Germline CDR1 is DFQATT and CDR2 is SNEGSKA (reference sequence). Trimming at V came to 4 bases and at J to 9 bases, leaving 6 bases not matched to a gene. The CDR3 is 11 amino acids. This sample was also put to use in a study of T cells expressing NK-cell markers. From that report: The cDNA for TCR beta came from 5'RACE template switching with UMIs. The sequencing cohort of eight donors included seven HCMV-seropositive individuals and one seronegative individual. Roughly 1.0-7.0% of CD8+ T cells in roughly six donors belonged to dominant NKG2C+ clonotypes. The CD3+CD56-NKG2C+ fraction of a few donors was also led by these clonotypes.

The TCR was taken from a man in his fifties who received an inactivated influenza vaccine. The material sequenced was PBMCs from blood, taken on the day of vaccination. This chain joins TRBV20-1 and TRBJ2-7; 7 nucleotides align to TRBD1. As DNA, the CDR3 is TGCAGTGCTACGGACAGGCGGCGGCAGTACTTC. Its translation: CSATDRRRQYF.